Each of the 17 T cell receptor beta chains below was sequenced from the same sample in a study of cytomegalovirus exposure and HLA in healthy donors. Primers included in the PCR were 60 Vbeta and 13 Jbeta primers. TCRdb's copy holds only in-frame clones and misses some; the assay was immunoSEQ multiplex PCR. The sample records some 150,000 clones, roughly 80% being singletons. Input material: PBMCs. All receptors come from a female donor in good health and CMV-seronegative.

The V call is TRBV5-6, the J call TRBJ1-5; a weak D match, TRBD1 (5 bases). Looked up from germline, CDR1 is SGHDT and CDR2 is YYEEEE. This CDR3 spans 15 amino acids. Trimming took off 1 base at V and 9 bases at J, with 17 bases between the two ends. The DNA of the CDR3 is TGTGCCAGCAGCTTGCAGGGTGCGGGGCTTAGGCCCCAGCATTTT. Its protein is CASSLQGAGLRPQHF.

The genes are TRBV6-1 and TRBJ1-4, with 10 bases that match TRBD1. The CDR3 is made up of 17 amino acids. Germline CDR1 and CDR2: MNHNS and SASEGT. The ends lost 4 bases at V and 3 bases at J; junction bases unmatched: 8. CDR3 protein: CASSGFDRGLANEKLFF. The CDR3 DNA follows: TGTGCCAGCAGTGGATTCGACAGGGGGCTGGCTAATGAAAAACTGTTTTTT.

The chain recombines TRBV9 with TRBJ1-1; D unclear. The V gene's germline CDR1 is SGDLS and CDR2 YYNGEE. The CDR3 sequence is 15 residues long. V was trimmed by 4 bases and J by 1 base, leaving 14 bases between them. CDR3 DNA sequence: TGTGCCAGCAGCCCCCAGGTGGCCGCGAACACTGAAGCTTTCTTT. Translating it yields CASSPQVAANTEAFF.

The rearrangement links TRBV18 to TRBJ1-5; D is unclear. The germline V gene has CDR1 KGHSH and CDR2 LQKENI. V was pared by 2 bases and J by 7 bases, with 15 bases between. This CDR3 is built from 15 residues. The CDR3 is CASSPNTPGGQPQHF. The CDR3 coding sequence is TGTGCCAGCTCACCAAATACCCCCGGAGGGCAGCCCCAGCATTTT.

In its sample, this clone was seen a few times. The chain employs TRBV6-5 and TRBJ1-4; no clear D gene. There are 14 residues in the CDR3. Per the germline V gene, CDR1 is MNHEY and CDR2 is SVGAGI. V lost 5 bases to trimming and J lost 4 bases, with 11 bases between them. CDR3: CASSVVQNNEKLFF. As DNA, the CDR3 is TGTGCCAGCAGTGTTGTCCAGAATAATGAAAAACTGTTTTTT.

The chain has TRBV19 and TRBJ1-2; D is possibly TRBD1 (6 bases). Trimming took off 3 bases at V and 4 bases at J, with 15 bases between the two ends. The CDR3 consists of 15 residues. Germline V gives CDR1 LNHDA, CDR2 SQIVND (reference sequence). This chain's CDR3 is CASSMPGHLAYGYTF. The DNA for the CDR3 is TGTGCCAGTAGTATGCCGGGACATCTTGCCTATGGCTACACCTTC.

The chain couples TRBV4-2 to TRBJ2-1, with D uncertain. Per the germline V gene, CDR1 is LGHNA and CDR2 is YNFKEQ. The CDR3 covers 14 residues. Trimming pared 3 bases from V and 3 bases from J, leaving 9 bases between. In nucleotides, the CDR3 is TGTGCCAGCAGCCAGCAGGCCTTCTACAATGAGCAGTTCTTC. Translation gives CASSQQAFYNEQFF.

This clone was counted once. V is TRBV28 and J is TRBJ1-2, with no clear D. The CDR3 covers 11 residues. V was clipped by 8 bases and J by 4 bases, with 8 bases between them. CDR1 and CDR2 (germline): MDHEN, SYDVKM. The CDR3 bases are TGTGCCAGCGGACTGATCTATGGCTACACCTTC. Protein product: CASGLIYGYTF.

V is TRBV9 and J is TRBJ1-2; 9 positions match TRBD1. CDR1 is SGDLS and CDR2 is YYNGEE in the germline V gene. This CDR3 is 15 amino acids long. V dropped 4 bases and J dropped 2; count of bases not matched to a gene: 6. In DNA, the CDR3 is TGTGCCAGCAGCTCGGAGACAGGGGGGAACTATGGCTACACCTTC. This sequence encodes CASSSETGGNYGYTF.

The genes are TRBV2 and TRBJ1-5; D is perhaps TRBD1 (5 bases). The CDR3 sequence is 14 residues long. Trimming cost V 6 bases and J 2 bases, with 11 bases left between them. Looked up from germline, CDR1 is SNHLY and CDR2 is FYNNEI. The CDR3 bases are TGTGCCAGCAGGTATTTGACAGGCAATCAGCCCCAGCATTTT. This gives the protein CASRYLTGNQPQHF.

The chain employs TRBV19 and TRBJ2-2, with TRBD2 matching 7 bases. Losses at the gene ends were 6 bases for V and 5 bases for J; bases not matched to a gene: 9. This CDR3 is built from 15 residues. The V gene's germline CDR1 is LNHDA and CDR2 SQIVND (reference sequence). DNA of the CDR3: TGTGCCAGTAGACGACCAGACGGGGGGACCGGGGAGCTGTTTTTT. It yields the protein CASRRPDGGTGELFF. Full variable domain (missing parts from reference TRBV19 and TRBJ2-2): DGGITQSPKYLFRKEGQNVTLSCEQNLNHDAMYWYRQDPGQGLRLIYYSQIVNDFQKGDIAEGYSVSREKKESFPLTVTSAQKNPTAFYLCASRRPDGGTGELFFGEGSRLTVL.

The rearrangement links TRBV6-1 to TRBJ1-1; D is unresolved. Germline V gene data show CDR1 as MNHNS and CDR2 as SASEGT. The CDR3 length is 13 residues. The ends were cut back, 4 bases at V and 2 bases at J, with 8 bases in the middle. DNA of the CDR3: TGTGCCAGCAGTGTCTCAGTTAACACTGAAGCTTTCTTT. Translating it yields CASSVSVNTEAFF.

This clone was seen more than once but under ten times. The chain couples TRBV28 to TRBJ1-1; D is ambiguous. Germline V gene data show CDR1 as MDHEN and CDR2 as SYDVKM. The CDR3 is 13 residues long. V lost 8 bases, J lost 0 bases, and 10 bases lay in between. CDR3 region: CASSLRLNTEAFF. For the CDR3, the DNA is TGTGCCAGCTCTCTACGATTGAACACTGAAGCTTTCTTT.

The J gene is TRBJ2-5, the V gene TRBV6-5; D gene unclear. The V and J ends lost 1 base and 1 base respectively, with 4 bases between them. The germline V gene has CDR1 MNHEY and CDR2 SVGAGI. The CDR3 extends over 13 amino acids. CDR3 sequence: CASSYFSQETQYF. CDR3 in DNA: TGTGCCAGCAGTTACTTTAGCCAAGAGACCCAGTACTTC.

This clone was counted between two and nine times. This sequence joins TRBV7-2 and TRBJ1-2; no reliable D call. The CDR3 contains 16 residues. V was shortened by 5 bases and J by 2 bases, with 18 bases between the two germline ends. CDR1 is SGHTA, CDR2 FQGNSA, per germline. The CDR3, as DNA: TGTGCCAGCAGCCCCTTTCGTGTCGGCGGAAACTATGGCTACACCTTC. Translating it yields CASSPFRVGGNYGYTF. The full variable domain, in which reference TRBV7-2 and TRBJ1-2 provide the parts outside the CDR3, is GAGVSQSPSNKVTEKGKDVELRCDPISGHTALYWYRQSLGQGLEFLIYFQGNSAPDKSGLPSDRFSAERTGGSVSTLTIQRTQQEDSAVYLCASSPFRVGGNYGYTFGSGTRLTVV.

The V and J genes are TRBV5-1 and TRBJ2-1; TRBD2 matches at 16 bases. The germline V gene has CDR1 SGHRS and CDR2 YFSETQ. This CDR3 has 17 amino acids. The V segment lost 4 bases and the J segment 6 bases; nucleotides outside the gene matches: 7. This CDR3 is CASSAGTSGRAANEQFF. The CDR3 nucleotides read TGCGCCAGCAGCGCCGGGACTAGCGGGAGGGCCGCCAATGAGCAGTTCTTC.

The V gene is TRBV10-3, the J gene TRBJ2-2; TRBD2 matches 16 bases. CDR3 length: 20 amino acids. Germline assignment: CDR1 ENHRY and CDR2 SYGVKD. V shed 2 bases, J shed 1 base, and the junction held 7 bases outside the gene matches. The CDR3 nucleotides read TGTGCCATCAGTGAGCCTGGGACTAGCGGGAGGGCCCTGAACACCGGGGAGCTGTTTTTT. It encodes CAISEPGTSGRALNTGELFF.